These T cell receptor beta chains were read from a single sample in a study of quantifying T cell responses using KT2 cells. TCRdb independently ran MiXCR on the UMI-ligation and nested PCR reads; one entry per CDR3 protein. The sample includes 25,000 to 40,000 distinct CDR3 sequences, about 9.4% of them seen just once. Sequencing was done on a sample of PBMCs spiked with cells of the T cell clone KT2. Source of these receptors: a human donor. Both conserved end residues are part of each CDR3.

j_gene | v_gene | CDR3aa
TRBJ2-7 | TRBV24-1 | CATSDLPGQGVPYCSYEQYF
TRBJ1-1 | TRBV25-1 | CASRQGANTEAFF
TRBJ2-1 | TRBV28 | CASSKYSGRAYNEQFF
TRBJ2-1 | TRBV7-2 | CASSLVSSGGSYEQFF
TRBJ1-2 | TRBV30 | CAWRNSNRERGYTF
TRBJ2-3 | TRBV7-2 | CASSPPGLAGGTDTQYF
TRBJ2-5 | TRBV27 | CASSSNRGTETQYF
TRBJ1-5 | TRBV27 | CASSTLGGNQPQHF
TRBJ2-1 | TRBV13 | CASSLSLGTYNEQFF
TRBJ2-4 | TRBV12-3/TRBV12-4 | CASRGGRQNIQYF
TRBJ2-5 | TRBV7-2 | CASSLAPKGGAETQYF
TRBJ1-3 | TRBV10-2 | CASSEGVEGNTIYF
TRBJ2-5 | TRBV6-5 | CASSGYRETQYF
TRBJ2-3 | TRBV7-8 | CASSPKTSGSSDTQYF
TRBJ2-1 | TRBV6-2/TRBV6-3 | CASSQTYGSYNEQFF
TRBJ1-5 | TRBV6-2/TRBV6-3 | CASSGGTGNQPQHF
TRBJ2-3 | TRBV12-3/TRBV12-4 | CASSLAPPPLDDTQYF
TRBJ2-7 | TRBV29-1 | CSATTGGSYEQYF
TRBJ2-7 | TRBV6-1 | CASWGTVVYEQYF
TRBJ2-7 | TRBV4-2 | CASSPLGAYEQYF
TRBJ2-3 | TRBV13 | CASSFTGGPGDTQYF
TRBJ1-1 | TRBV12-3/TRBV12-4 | CASSLKRTEAFF
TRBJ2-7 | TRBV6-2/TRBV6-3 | CASSGTVSYEQYF
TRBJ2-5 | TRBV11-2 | CASSLRTVYQETQYF
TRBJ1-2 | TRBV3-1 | CASSQDGSYYGYTF